This T cell receptor (beta chain) was found in a study of blood T cell repertoires in COVID-19. This CDR3 is built from 15 residues. Germline V gene lookup returns CDR1 GTSNPN and CDR2 SVGIG (reference sequence). The V segment lost 7 bases and the J segment 4 bases; nucleotides outside the gene matches: 12. Participants, about 18 to 90 years old, spanned about 26 US areas. Sequencing was performed with immunoSEQ multiplex PCR; in TCRdb, only in-frame clones are kept and a portion is missing. The repertoire holds about 300,000 clones, with 85% as singletons. The sequence was collected from a woman aged 45-65 years who had recovered from COVID-19. The sequenced sample was PBMCs or T cells enriched from blood (not recorded which). This chain links TRBV30 with TRBJ1-1, with 10 nucleotides matching TRBD1. The CDR3 coding sequence is TGTGCCTTGACCGGGACAGGGGACGTTAGCACTGAAGCTTTCTTT. Encoded protein: CALTGTGDVSTEAFF.